These T cell receptor beta chains were read from a single sample in a study of blood T cells in healthy people across ages. TCRdb re-called the 5' RACE reads with MiXCR, one entry per CDR3 protein. The sample lists about 1.4 million distinct CDR3 sequences, roughly 64% occurring once. The sample consisted of blood. The origin of the receptors is a man aged 18 to 35 in good health. Each CDR3 is given with its conserved first and last residue. A D gene is named only where the DNA matches it firmly. Size is stated for part of the rows, as once, few or many counts, or as a class when the clone is expanded.

TRBJ2-3 NA NA TRBV5-5 CASSLIRQGVDTQYF TGTGCCAGCAGCTTGATCCGTCAGGGCGTCGATACGCAGTATTTT
TRBJ2-3 TRBD1 NA TRBV13 CASSSGTGADTQYF TGTGCCAGCAGCTCCGGGACAGGGGCTGATACGCAGTATTTT
TRBJ1-5 TRBD1 NA TRBV20-1 CSALQGKYQPQHF TGCAGTGCTCTACAGGGGAAGTATCAGCCCCAGCATTTT
TRBJ2-7 NA NA TRBV20-1 CSASVPTSNEQYF TGCAGTGCTTCAGTACCCACTTCAAACGAGCAGTACTTC
TRBJ2-5 NA NA TRBV29-1 CSAKGVVGMFNEEQYF TGCAGCGCCAAGGGGGTAGTTGGGATGTTTAACGAAGAGCAGTACTTC
TRBJ2-7 NA NA TRBV27 CASSETGWFTYEQYF TGTGCCAGCAGTGAAACAGGGTGGTTTACCTACGAGCAGTACTTC
TRBJ1-5 NA once TRBV10-3 CAISESTRGSNQPQHF TGTGCCATCAGTGAGTCGACAAGGGGTAGCAATCAGCCCCAGCATTTT
TRBJ2-7 NA NA TRBV6-5 CASRPLVRGPTYEQYF TGTGCCTCCCGCCCCCTCGTGAGGGGACCTACCTACGAGCAGTACTTC
TRBJ1-2 NA NA TRBV27 CASRPGGAYGYTF TGTGCCAGCAGACCGGGGGGCGCTTATGGCTACACCTTC
TRBJ2-3 NA NA TRBV12-3/TRBV12-4 CASSLTIDTQYF TGTGCCAGCAGTTTAACAATAGATACGCAGTATTTT
TRBJ2-1 NA once TRBV6-5 CASMTYTYNEQFF TGTGCCAGCATGACCTATACCTACAATGAGCAGTTCTTC
TRBJ2-1 TRBD1 few TRBV27 CASSWDRGYNEQFF TGTGCCAGCAGTTGGGACAGGGGGTACAATGAGCAGTTCTTC
TRBJ2-1 NA NA TRBV2 CASTVAPWDNEQFF TGTGCCAGCACGGTCGCTCCCTGGGACAATGAGCAGTTCTTC
TRBJ2-1 NA NA TRBV28 CASNPPGRDAPNEQFF TGTGCCAGCAACCCCCCCGGGCGAGACGCCCCCAATGAGCAGTTCTTC
TRBJ2-5 NA NA TRBV6-6 CASSYLGLSMRETQYF TGTGCCAGCAGTTACTTGGGTCTATCGATGAGAGAGACCCAGTACTTC
TRBJ2-1 TRBD2 NA TRBV20-1 CSATGLAVHNEQFF TGCAGTGCTACTGGACTAGCGGTTCACAATGAGCAGTTCTTC
TRBJ2-1 NA NA TRBV4-2 CASSQEGAGAGEQFF TGTGCCAGCAGCCAAGAGGGGGCGGGAGCGGGTGAGCAGTTCTTC
TRBJ1-2 TRBD1 NA TRBV7-9 CASSLPGTGDPFYGYTF TGTGCCAGCAGCTTGCCCGGGACAGGAGATCCTTTCTATGGCTACACCTTC
TRBJ2-1 TRBD2 NA TRBV27 CASSRGGNPYNEQFF TGTGCCAGCAGCCGCGGGGGGAACCCCTACAATGAGCAGTTCTTC
TRBJ1-1 NA once TRBV3-1 CASSQASSEAFF TGTGCCAGCAGCCAAGCCTCAAGTGAAGCTTTCTTT